The sequence of this T cell receptor beta chain was determined in a study of blood T cells in healthy people across ages. Whole-study findings and limits: TCR beta diversity per million T cells fell roughly linearly with age.

Primed by a sample-barcoded 5' primer and a J-beta primer mix, a second PCR proceeded for 7 to 11 cycles. TCRdb independently ran MiXCR on the 5' RACE reads; one entry per CDR3 protein. The sample holds 850,000 or so distinct CDR3 sequences, roughly 26% seen once. Germline-derived CDR1 and CDR2 are LGHDT and YNNKEL (reference sequence). This CDR3 region has 13 residues. The V gene end was trimmed by 4 bases and the J gene end by 10 bases; junction bases not matched to a gene: 6. There are many counts of this clonotype. Its antigen remains unknown. J is TRBJ2-1 and V is TRBV3-1; 8 nucleotides match TRBD2. Material for sequencing was blood. The receptor comes from a woman of 80 years or more in good health. The CDR3 nucleotides are TGTGCCAGCAGCCGCGTGGCTAGCGGGGAGCAGTTCTTC. As protein: CASSRVASGEQFF.